What follows are 20 T cell receptor beta chains derived from one specimen sequenced in a study of T cells in Graves' hyperthyroidism and ophthalmopathy. Authors of the study amplified TCR beta CDR3 regions from RNA transcripts. Using the HTBI primer set, a first-round RT-PCR was run on the TCR CDR3. One entry per CDR3 protein, called by TCRdb with MiXCR from the multiplex PCR reads. The sample contains roughly 600,000 distinct CDR3 sequences, around 13% of which appear only once. Sequenced: blood. These receptors were obtained from a woman between 45 and 65 years old with Graves' ophthalmopathy.

Worth noting for this clonotype: The junction departs from germline at one end; a sequencing error may be responsible. The chain joins TRBV7-3 to TRBJ2-1; TRBD2 agrees at 11 bases. CDR1 is SGHTA, CDR2 FQGTGA, per germline. The CDR3 totals 14 residues. The CDR3 here is CASSGTSGGNEHFF. As DNA, the CDR3 is TGTGCCAGCAGCGGGACTAGCGGAGGCAATGAGCATTTCTTC.

This clonotype was counted many times. CDR3 protein: CASSSDRVTNEQFF. DNA for the CDR3: TGCGCCAGCAGCTCGGACAGGGTAACGAATGAGCAGTTCTTC. The gene calls are TRBV5-1 and TRBJ2-1; TRBD1 matches 8 bases. Germline V gene lookup returns CDR1 SGHRS and CDR2 YFSETQ. CDR3 size: 14 residues. Trimming cost V 3 bases and J 7 bases; bases outside gene matches: 6.

This clonotype was counted at least ten times. This chain uses TRBV20-1 with TRBJ1-1, with D tentatively TRBD1 (6 bases). The V and J ends lost 5 bases and 0 bases respectively, with 10 bases between them. This CDR3 contains 13 residues. The germline V gene has CDR1 DFQATT and CDR2 SNEGSKA (reference sequence). This CDR3 is CSAQDSLNTEAFF. In nucleotides, the CDR3 is TGCAGTGCTCAGGACAGCCTGAACACTGAAGCTTTCTTT.

This clonotype was observed at least ten times. The chain employs TRBV7-2 and TRBJ2-7; possible D gene TRBD2, 6 bases. CDR3 length: 15 residues. Trimming cost V 4 bases and J 0 bases, with 13 bases left between them. Germline CDR1 is SGHTA and CDR2 is FQGNSA. As DNA, the CDR3 is TGTGCCAGCAGCTCGGGACTGGTAAGCTCCTACGAGCAGTACTTC. This translates into CASSSGLVSSYEQYF.

The chain carries TRBV19 and TRBJ2-7, with 7 bases identical to TRBD1. Trimming removed 4 bases from V and 2 bases from J; junction bases left unmatched: 11. CDR3 size: 16 residues. Per the germline V gene, CDR1 is LNHDA and CDR2 is SQIVND (reference sequence). CDR3 sequence reads: CASSKLQGSATYEQYF. The DNA of the CDR3 is TGTGCCAGTAGTAAATTACAGGGGTCAGCCACCTACGAGCAGTACTTC.

This clonotype was counted many times. The V gene is TRBV27, the J gene TRBJ2-7; D unclear. There are 13 residues in the CDR3. The V and J ends lost 3 bases and 5 bases respectively, with 11 bases between them. CDR1 is MNHEY and CDR2 is SMNVEV in the germline V gene (reference sequence). CDR3 DNA sequence: TGTGCCAGCAGTTTTGCTAGTTTTCACGAGCAGTACTTC. This translates into CASSFASFHEQYF.

This clonotype has at least ten counts. The chain carries TRBV12-3 or TRBV12-4 and TRBJ2-1, with 11 positions matching TRBD1. With 2 bases clipped from V and 9 bases from J, the junction kept 6 bases outside the gene matches. The CDR3 runs 15 residues. Here the CDR3 reads CASSLQDRGLGEQFF. The CDR3 nucleotides are TGTGCCAGCAGTTTACAGGACAGGGGGCTTGGTGAGCAGTTCTTC.

A remark on this clonotype: Since the CDR3 does not end with the conserved phenylalanine or tryptophan, this likely comes from a read error. The chain employs TRBV29-1 and TRBJ2-1; 11 bases are shared with TRBD2. V shed 3 bases and J 0 bases; nucleotides not matched to a gene: 4. Germline loops: CDR1 SQVTM, CDR2 ANQGSEA. This CDR3 has 16 residues. This CDR3 is CSVEGLAANSYNEQFL. CDR3 nucleotide sequence: TGCAGCGTTGAGGGACTAGCGGCGAACTCCTACAATGAGCAGTTCCTC.

In this sample, this clonotype turned up many times. The genes are TRBV7-8 and TRBJ1-5, with TRBD1 as a possible D gene (5 bases). The V gene's germline CDR1 is SGHVS and CDR2 FQNEAQ. The CDR3 length is 16 residues. V lost 1 base and J 6 bases, leaving 16 bases between the germline ends. The CDR3 reads CASSLGSGRQFQPQHF. For the CDR3, the DNA is TGTGCCAGCAGCTTAGGTTCGGGCAGACAGTTTCAGCCCCAGCATTTT.

A few counts support this clonotype. The rearrangement uses TRBV10-3 and TRBJ2-2; 7 nucleotides match TRBD1. CDR1 is ENHRY, CDR2 SYGVKD, per germline. This CDR3 contains 15 residues. The J segment lost 4 bases and the V segment lost 3 bases, leaving 5 bases of the junction unmatched. The CDR3 nucleotides are TGTGCCATCAGTGAAAAGGGGGCTGGCACCGGGGAGCTGTTTTTT. It specifies CAISEKGAGTGELFF.

This clonotype occurred many times. This chain uses TRBV7-8 with TRBJ2-2, with TRBD2 identical over 7 bases. The CDR3 is 19 residues long. Losses at the gene ends were 5 bases for V and 3 bases for J; bases not matched to a gene: 18. Germline V gene sequence: CDR1 SGHVS, CDR2 FQNEAQ. The CDR3 coding sequence is TGTGCCAGCAGCGTCAAAAGGATTACTAGCGTGAGGGACACCGGGGAGCTGTTTTTT. As protein: CASSVKRITSVRDTGELFF.

This clonotype was seen at least ten times. V usage is TRBV18 and J usage is TRBJ1-2; D is undetermined. Trimming pared 1 base from V and 2 bases from J, leaving 11 bases between. The germline CDR1 and CDR2 sequences are KGHSH and LQKENI. The CDR3 runs 15 residues. DNA of the CDR3: TGTGCCAGCTCACCACTTGACATCACAAACTATGGCTACACCTTC. Amino acids: CASSPLDITNYGYTF.

This clonotype was seen many times. The V and J genes are TRBV3-1 and TRBJ2-6; weak D call: TRBD2 (6 bases). V lost 4 bases, J lost 0 bases, and 7 bases lay in between. Germline values: CDR1 LGHDT, CDR2 YNNKEL (reference sequence). This CDR3 is 15 amino acids long. In DNA, the CDR3 is TGTGCCAGCAGCCTTAGCGGCTCTGGGGCCAACGTCCTGACTTTC. Residues: CASSLSGSGANVLTF. Full variable domain (rest looked up from reference TRBV3-1 and TRBJ2-6): DTAVSQTPKYLVTQMGNDKSIKCEQNLGHDTMYWYKQDSKKFLKIMFSYNNKELIINETVPNRFSPKSPDKAHLNLHINSLELGDSAVYFCASSLSGSGANVLTFGAGSRLTVL.

This clonotype was observed many times. This chain joins TRBV20-1 and TRBJ2-3; 11 bases are shared with TRBD2. The germline V gene has CDR1 DFQATT and CDR2 SNEGSKA (reference sequence). The CDR3 is 14 residues long. V gave up 2 bases and J gave up 6 bases; unmatched junction bases: 4. CDR3 bases: TGCAGTGCTAGACTAGCGGGAGGTCGTGATACGCAGTATTTT. It codes for CSARLAGGRDTQYF.

This clonotype appeared many times. V gene TRBV27 combines with J gene TRBJ2-1; possible D gene TRBD2, 7 bases. V dropped 7 bases and J dropped 5 bases, with 21 bases sitting between them. The germline V gene has CDR1 MNHEY and CDR2 SMNVEV (reference sequence). The CDR3 has 16 residues. The CDR3 nucleotides are TGTGCCAGCACCCTAGATGGGGGGGCGGTCGACAATGAGCAGTTCTTC. As protein: CASTLDGGAVDNEQFF.

Many counts were recorded for this clonotype. The chain employs TRBV12-3 or TRBV12-4 and TRBJ2-7; perhaps TRBD2 as D (5 bases). This CDR3 is built from 16 residues. Trimming stripped 3 bases from V and 4 bases from J, with 19 bases between. CDR3 residues: CASSLFVGLYKYEQYF. The DNA for the CDR3 is TGTGCCAGCAGTTTGTTTGTAGGACTTTACAAATACGAGCAGTACTTC.

The chain links TRBV19 to TRBJ2-1; 12 bases are shared with TRBD2. The trim removed 6 bases at V and 9 bases at J, leaving 12 bases unmatched. This CDR3 region has 16 residues. Germline-derived CDR1 and CDR2 are LNHDA and SQIVND (reference sequence). The CDR3 DNA is TGTGCCAGTAGGACGACTAGCGGGGGTCTTTTAAGTGAGCAGTTCTTC. Its protein product is CASRTTSGGLLSEQFF. The variable domain in full, with the rest retrieved from reference TRBV19 and TRBJ2-1, is DGGITQSPKYLFRKEGQNVTLSCEQNLNHDAMYWYRQDPGQGLRLIYYSQIVNDFQKGDIAEGYSVSREKKESFPLTVTSAQKNPTAFYLCASRTTSGGLLSEQFFGPGTRLTVL.

This clonotype has just a few counts. The rearrangement links TRBV19 to TRBJ2-3; no clear D. This CDR3 contains 12 residues. V was trimmed by 3 bases and J by 6 bases, leaving 7 bases between them. The germline V gene has CDR1 LNHDA and CDR2 SQIVND (reference sequence). The CDR3 spells CASSISSDTQYF. The CDR3 bases are TGTGCCAGTAGTATTTCTTCGGATACGCAGTATTTT.

This clonotype was observed at least ten times. The genes are TRBV28 and TRBJ1-4, with a tentative D call TRBD1 (5 bases). This CDR3 contains 14 residues. V lost 6 bases and J lost 7, with 15 bases in between. From germline, CDR1 is MDHEN and CDR2 SYDVKM. The CDR3 is CASSLLGETEKLFF. CDR3 bases: TGTGCCAGCAGCCTCTTGGGGGAGACTGAAAAACTGTTTTTT.

This clonotype has at least ten counts. The chain uses TRBV7-2 and TRBJ2-5; D assignment may be TRBD1 or TRBD2 (5 bases each). Germline V CDR1 and CDR2: SGHTA, FQGNSA. This CDR3 comprises 12 residues. V lost 2 bases and J 9 bases, leaving 10 bases between the germline ends. As DNA, the CDR3 is TGTGCCAGCAGCTTACCCAGAGGGGCCCAGTACTTC. Its protein product is CASSLPRGAQYF.